What follows is one T cell receptor beta chain and its context. This sample stems from a study of T cell changes during pregnancy in multiple sclerosis. This table comes from immunoSEQ multiplex PCR, and its TCRdb copy is limited to in-frame clones, with some not included. The sample includes 40,000 to 50,000 clones, 75% to 90% seen only once; the top ten take roughly 1.3%. Germline V gene data show CDR1 as SGHVS and CDR2 as FNYEAQ. Trimming removed 4 bases at V and 0 bases at J, with 10 bases between. CDR3 length: 14 residues. The V and J genes are TRBV7-6 and TRBJ2-7; D remains unclear. The source material was CD4+ T cells from peripheral blood mononuclear cells, sampled in the first trimester of pregnancy. The TCR was taken from a female donor with multiple sclerosis, enrolled in a pregnancy study. The chain's CDR3 is CASSSLFSSYEQYF. The CDR3 region has the DNA TGTGCCAGCAGCTCGCTATTTAGCTCCTACGAGCAGTACTTC.